Listed below are T cell receptor beta chains from one sample, sequenced in a study of CD8 T cells in ankylosing spondylitis. One entry per CDR3 protein results from TCRdb running MiXCR on the 5' RACE reads. The table shows about 540,000 distinct CDR3 sequences, with approximately 11% occurring only once. The sequenced sample was blood, either unsorted or a sorted T cell fraction (not recorded which). The origin of the receptors is a male donor with ankylosing spondylitis. Both conserved end residues are part of each CDR3. The D gene is left open where the match is weak. Not all rows give a size; the values are once, few, many and, for expanded clones, a class.

>TRBV7-2|few|TRBJ2-2|-
CASSPEQGRIPGELFF
TGTGCCAGCAGCCCGGAACAAGGGCGTATACCGGGGGAGCTGTTTTTT
>TRBV4-2|-|TRBJ2-2|-
CASSQESGELFF
TGTGCCAGCAGCCAAGAATCCGGGGAGCTGTTTTTT
>TRBV11-2|few|TRBJ2-6|-
CASSGTGGANVLTF
TGTGCCAGCTCGGGGACTGGTGGGGCCAACGTCCTGACTTTC
>TRBV7-9|few|TRBJ2-6|TRBD1
CASSLRQGRTGANVLTF
TGTGCCAGCAGCTTAAGACAGGGAAGGACTGGGGCCAACGTCCTGACTTTC
>TRBV12-3/TRBV12-4|many|TRBJ1-5|-
CASSLGWGASNQPQHF
TGTGCCAGCAGTTTAGGTTGGGGGGCGAGCAATCAGCCCCAGCATTTT
>TRBV12-3/TRBV12-4|many|TRBJ1-3|-
CASSLTSGNTIYF
TGTGCCAGCAGTTTAACGTCTGGAAACACCATATATTTT
>TRBV12-3/TRBV12-4|many|TRBJ2-5|TRBD2
CASSLTSGETQYF
TGTGCCAGCAGTTTGACTAGCGGGGAGACCCAGTACTTC
>TRBV4-1|many|TRBJ1-1|-
CASSHPGRRNTEAFF
TGCGCCAGCAGTCATCCGGGACGGAGGAACACTGAAGCTTTCTTT
>TRBV7-2|few|TRBJ2-7|-
CASSLDGGLKAYEQYF
TGTGCCAGCAGCTTAGACGGGGGGCTTAAGGCCTACGAGCAGTACTTC
>TRBV7-8|-|TRBJ2-1|TRBD1
CASSLTAGTGGYNEQFF
TGTGCCAGCAGCCTAACGGCCGGGACAGGGGGTTACAATGAGCAGTTCTTC
>TRBV6-1|-|TRBJ2-5|TRBD1
CASSARRDSQETQYF
TGTGCCAGCAGTGCCCGCCGGGACAGCCAAGAGACCCAGTACTTC
>TRBV12-3/TRBV12-4|many|TRBJ1-5|-
CASSLGVGGNQPQHF
TGTGCCAGCAGTTTAGGGGTGGGGGGCAATCAGCCCCAGCATTTT
>TRBV20-1|few|TRBJ2-4|TRBD1
CSAADRESKNIQYF
TGCAGTGCCGCGGACAGGGAGTCCAAAAACATTCAGTACTTC
>TRBV12-3/TRBV12-4|few|TRBJ2-3|TRBD2
CASSFLAGGPSDTQYF
TGTGCCAGCAGTTTTCTAGCGGGAGGGCCCTCGGATACGCAGTATTTT
>TRBV14|-|TRBJ2-7|TRBD1
CASSQAHRGLEQYF
TGTGCCAGCAGCCAAGCACACAGGGGGTTGGAGCAGTACTTC
>TRBV25-1|few|TRBJ2-3|TRBD1
CASSLRGGLTDTQYF
TGTGCCAGCAGTCTAAGAGGGGGCCTCACAGATACGCAGTATTTT
>TRBV27|few|TRBJ2-2|TRBD1
CASSLSIGTGAGGELFF
TGTGCCAGCAGTTTATCGATAGGGACAGGGGCAGGCGGGGAGCTGTTTTTT
>TRBV12-3/TRBV12-4|few|TRBJ2-7|-
CASSYGTRGDEQYF
TGTGCCAGCAGTTACGGGACACGCGGCGACGAGCAGTACTTC
>TRBV19|many|TRBJ2-1|TRBD2
CASTRTSGSYEQFF
TGTGCCAGTACTCGGACTAGCGGGAGTTATGAGCAGTTCTTC
>TRBV20-1|-|TRBJ2-1|TRBD2
CSASRSIAGGNEQFF
TGCAGTGCTAGTCGATCGATAGCGGGAGGCAATGAGCAGTTCTTC
>TRBV20-1|few|TRBJ2-1|-
CSARIFGGTYNEQFF
TGCAGTGCTAGGATCTTTGGCGGAACCTACAATGAGCAGTTCTTC
>TRBV25-1|few|TRBJ2-5|TRBD2
CARGTGTSVLETQYF
TGTGCCAGGGGAACCGGGACTAGCGTACTAGAGACCCAGTACTTC
>TRBV12-3/TRBV12-4|-|TRBJ2-3|TRBD2
CASSLARSGRAIDTQYF
TGTGCCAGCAGTTTAGCGCGGAGCGGGAGGGCCATAGATACGCAGTATTTT
>TRBV19|-|TRBJ2-1|TRBD2
CASSWSGGEQFF
TGTGCCAGTAGTTGGTCGGGAGGTGAGCAGTTCTTC
>TRBV11-2|few|TRBJ2-3|-
CASSLNTPDTQYF
TGTGCCAGCAGCTTAAACACTCCAGATACGCAGTATTTT
>TRBV5-1|-|TRBJ2-2|-
CASSLVMGSTGELFF
TGCGCCAGCAGCTTGGTCATGGGCTCCACCGGGGAGCTGTTTTTT
>TRBV20-1|few|TRBJ1-1|-
CSAINTEAFF
TGCAGTGCTATAAACACTGAAGCTTTCTTT
>TRBV29-1|-|TRBJ1-2|TRBD1
CSAGDLRQGYGYTF
TGCAGCGCCGGGGACCTCCGACAGGGTTATGGCTACACCTTC
>TRBV6-1|few|TRBJ1-5|TRBD1
CASSQQGDSNQPQHF
TGTGCCAGCAGCCAACAGGGGGACAGCAATCAGCCCCAGCATTTT
>TRBV7-2|many|TRBJ2-3|-
CALKGGSWDTQYF
TGTGCCCTCAAGGGGGGTAGCTGGGATACGCAGTATTTT
>TRBV20-1|-|TRBJ1-2|-
CSARKDRNYGYTF
TGCAGTGCTAGGAAAGACAGGAACTATGGCTACACCTTC
>TRBV27|-|TRBJ2-5|-
CASSLVGAGETQYF
TGTGCCAGCAGTTTAGTAGGGGCGGGAGAGACCCAGTACTTC
>TRBV12-3/TRBV12-4|many|TRBJ1-1|-
CASSPGPTEAFF
TGTGCCAGCAGCCCAGGCCCAACTGAAGCTTTCTTT
>TRBV5-1|many|TRBJ2-3|TRBD1
CASRRTGGSDTQYF
TGCGCCAGCAGACGGACAGGGGGGTCCGATACGCAGTATTTT
>TRBV7-8|few|TRBJ2-7|-
CASSLVRAPYEQYF
TGTGCCAGCAGCTTAGTGCGGGCCCCCTACGAGCAGTACTTC
>TRBV11-2|few|TRBJ2-1|TRBD2
CASRPTGTSVDNEQFF
TGTGCCAGCAGACCCACCGGGACTAGCGTCGACAATGAGCAGTTCTTC
>TRBV19|-|TRBJ2-5|TRBD2
CASSISSGSGTQYF
TGTGCCAGTAGTATAAGTAGCGGGAGTGGGACCCAGTACTTC
>TRBV4-2|-|TRBJ1-2|-
CASSQGDPWGYTF
TGTGCCAGCAGCCAAGGGGACCCGTGGGGCTACACCTTC
>TRBV5-1|many|TRBJ2-4|TRBD1
CASSLGNRTGGLENIQYF
TGCGCCAGCAGCTTGGGGAATAGGACAGGGGGCCTGGAAAACATTCAGTACTTC
>TRBV7-8|-|TRBJ1-2|TRBD1
CASSPRDRVTYGYTF
TGTGCCAGCAGCCCGCGGGACAGGGTTACCTATGGCTACACCTTC
>TRBV18|few|TRBJ2-1|-
CASSPLHSNEQFF
TGTGCCAGCTCACCACTTCACAGCAATGAGCAGTTCTTC
>TRBV19|-|TRBJ2-6|-
CASKGEGRSGANVLTF
TGTGCCAGTAAGGGGGAGGGCCGTTCTGGGGCCAACGTCCTGACTTTC
>TRBV20-1|-|TRBJ1-2|TRBD1
CSALPGQGSVRGYTF
TGCAGTGCTTTACCGGGACAGGGTAGTGTGCGTGGCTACACCTTC
>TRBV18|few|TRBJ2-1|-
CASSPGRKNEQFF
TGTGCCAGCTCACCAGGGAGAAAGAATGAGCAGTTCTTC
>TRBV5-1|-|TRBJ1-1|-
CASSLAGDYRTEAFF
TGCGCCAGCAGCTTGGCGGGGGACTATCGGACTGAAGCTTTCTTT
>TRBV27|many|TRBJ1-5|-
CASNQQGSNQPQHF
TGTGCCAGCAACCAACAGGGTTCCAATCAGCCCCAGCATTTT
>TRBV6-1|-|TRBJ1-4|TRBD1
CASSLGQGATANEKLFF
TGTGCCAGCAGCCTGGGACAGGGGGCTACGGCTAATGAAAAACTGTTTTTT
>TRBV10-3|many|TRBJ2-5|-
CAISESNSPVKF
TGTGCCATCAGTGAGTCGAACTCCCCGGTGAAGTTC
>TRBV20-1|few|TRBJ1-2|-
CSARVGRGGYGYTF
TGCAGTGCTAGAGTGGGACGCGGCGGCTATGGCTACACCTTC
>TRBV7-2|-|TRBJ1-1|TRBD1
CASSLASAGGSGTEAFF
TGTGCCAGCAGCTTAGCCTCGGCAGGGGGATCGGGCACTGAAGCTTTCTTT
>TRBV7-2|-|TRBJ1-2|-
CASSLDRLRNGYTF
TGTGCCAGCAGCCTCGACAGGTTAAGAAATGGCTACACCTTC
>TRBV24-1|few|TRBJ2-3|TRBD2
CATSASGLTDTQYF
TGTGCCACCAGTGCTAGCGGACTCACAGATACGCAGTATTTT
>TRBV20-1|few|TRBJ2-1|TRBD2
CSAIPTSGRFYNEQFF
TGCAGTGCTATCCCCACTAGCGGGAGATTCTACAATGAGCAGTTCTTC
>TRBV7-2|few|TRBJ2-7|-
CASSSSGTRYEQYF
TGTGCCAGCAGTTCCTCCGGGACGCGTTACGAGCAGTACTTC